Each of the 22 T cell receptor beta chains below was sequenced from the same sample in a study of shared clonotypes between healthy human individuals. TCRdb keeps only in-frame clones here, not all; method: immunoSEQ multiplex PCR. This sample has roughly 680,000 clones, with 55% to 75% found just once. Sequencing was done on a sample of memory CD4+ T cells sorted from blood. Subset defined: CD45RA-negative fraction. All receptors derive from a woman in her twenties or thirties in good health.

V gene TRBV27 combines with J gene TRBJ2-1; 9 bases match TRBD2. The CDR3 runs 15 residues. V dropped 7 bases and J dropped 6; count of bases not matched to a gene: 10. Germline-derived CDR1 and CDR2 are MNHEY and SMNVEV (reference sequence). The CDR3 here is CASTTRGLATNEQFF. The CDR3 region has the DNA TGTGCCAGCACCACCCGGGGACTAGCTACCAATGAGCAGTTCTTC.

CDR3 in DNA: TGTGCCAGCAGCTTAAGGTCCGGGTCCTACAATGAGCAGTTCTTC. Its translation: CASSLRSGSYNEQFF. The V gene is TRBV11-3, the J gene TRBJ2-1; D gene unclear. The CDR3 is 15 residues long. Germline V CDR1 and CDR2: SGHNT, YENEEA. Trimming left V 2 bases short and J 1 base short, with 9 bases between.

The V gene is TRBV6-1, the J gene TRBJ2-3, with D hard to call. The CDR3 loop spans 13 amino acids. The V end was cut by 7 bases, the J end by 1 base, with 9 bases between. Germline CDR1 reads MNHNS; CDR2 reads SASEGT. The DNA of the CDR3 is TGTGCCAGCATACGGACGGGCACAGATACGCAGTATTTT. Protein product: CASIRTGTDTQYF.

This clone was observed a few times. The V gene is TRBV28, the J gene TRBJ2-7; TRBD1 is a possible D gene (6 bases). CDR1 and CDR2 from the germline V gene are MDHEN and SYDVKM. This CDR3 has 15 amino acids. Deletions cut 3 bases from V and 3 bases from J, with 15 bases between. The CDR3 loop is CASSFRTRGNYEQYF. In DNA form, the CDR3 reads TGTGCCAGCAGTTTCAGAACAAGGGGGAACTACGAGCAGTACTTC.

This clone is a singleton in its sample. The chain uses TRBV28 and TRBJ2-7, with D hard to call. CDR1 and CDR2 from the germline V gene are MDHEN and SYDVKM. The CDR3 totals 12 residues. V was clipped by 5 bases and J by 2 bases, with 7 bases between them. CDR3 region: CASSRTPYEQYF. CDR3 nucleotides: TGTGCCAGCAGTCGGACGCCCTACGAGCAGTACTTC. The variable domain in full, completed from reference TRBV28 and TRBJ2-7, reads DVKVTQSSRYLVKRTGEKVFLECVQDMDHENMFWYRQDPGLGLRLIYFSYDVKMKEKGDIPEGYSVSREKKERFSLILESASTNQTSMYLCASSRTPYEQYFGPGTRLTVT.

This sequence joins TRBV15 and TRBJ1-2; 8 positions match TRBD1. The CDR3 has 15 residues. CDR1 and CDR2 (germline): LNHNV, YYDKDF (reference sequence). Trimming at V came to 0 bases and at J to 8 bases, leaving 8 bases not matched to a gene. As DNA, the CDR3 is TGTGCCACCAGCAGAGATCGGCAGGGGGCAGAGGGCTACACCTTC. This sequence encodes CATSRDRQGAEGYTF.

This clone has a handful of counts. V usage is TRBV2 and J usage is TRBJ2-5, with D possibly TRBD1 on 5 matching bases. The V gene's germline CDR1 is SNHLY and CDR2 FYNNEI. The CDR3 is made up of 14 amino acids. V lost 2 bases to trimming and J lost 2 bases, with 9 bases between them. The CDR3: CASSESRAQETQYF. The CDR3 region has the DNA TGTGCCAGCAGTGAAAGCAGGGCGCAAGAGACCCAGTACTTC.

This clone was detected only a few times. The genes are TRBV14 and TRBJ2-7; no clear D. The CDR3 has 12 amino acids. Trimming took off 3 bases at V and 3 bases at J, with 6 bases between the two ends. Germline CDR1 SGHDN, CDR2 FVKESK. The CDR3 DNA reads TGTGCCAGCAGCCAGAGTAGCTACGAGCAGTACTTC. It translates to CASSQSSYEQYF.

The CDR3 sequence: CASGRALQETQYF. CDR3 coding DNA: TGTGCCAGTGGACGGGCACTTCAAGAGACCCAGTACTTC. The chain links TRBV19 to TRBJ2-5, with D hard to call. The germline V and J ends were trimmed by 8 bases and 2 bases, with 12 bases remaining between them. The CDR3 sequence is 13 residues long. Germline CDR1 and CDR2: LNHDA and SQIVND (reference sequence).

V gene TRBV5-1 combines with J gene TRBJ2-6, with 9 positions matching TRBD2. Germline CDR1 and CDR2: SGHRS and YFSETQ. V shed 4 bases, J shed 0 bases, and the junction held 8 bases outside the gene matches. This CDR3 is 18 amino acids long. The DNA for the CDR3 is TGCGCCAGCAGCCTACCGGGACTAGCAAACTCTGGGGCCAACGTCCTGACTTTC. Its protein is CASSLPGLANSGANVLTF.

The chain recombines TRBV6-1 with TRBJ1-2; D uncertain. The CDR3 runs 15 residues. Trimming took 1 base from V and 4 from J, leaving 13 bases between them. Germline assignment: CDR1 MNHNS and CDR2 SASEGT. The DNA for the CDR3 is TGTGCCAGCAGTGAAGTAAGGACCACGGCCTATGGCTACACCTTC. It encodes CASSEVRTTAYGYTF.

This clone was detected a few times. The chain couples TRBV29-1 to TRBJ1-1; D is uncertain. Trimming took 6 bases from V and 11 from J, leaving 16 bases between them. There are 11 residues in the CDR3. CDR1 is SQVTM and CDR2 is ANQGSEA in the germline V gene. CDR3 sequence: CSVDQDRTAFF. The CDR3 region has the DNA TGCAGCGTAGACCAGGACCGTACCGCTTTCTTT.

In the case of this clone: A much larger clone is a single base away; this may be a read error. V gene TRBV2 combines with J gene TRBJ2-7; D is uncertain. CDR1 is SNHLY and CDR2 is FYNNEI in the germline V gene. Between the trimmed V and J ends, which lost 7 bases and 5 bases, there was a span of 9 bases. The CDR3 contains 11 residues. This CDR3 is CASNRNHEQYF. The DNA for the CDR3 is TGTGCCAGCAATCGAAACCACGAGCAGTACTTC.

J is TRBJ2-7 and V is TRBV18, with a tentative D call TRBD2 (5 bases). V was shortened by 6 bases and J by 5 bases, with 11 bases between the two germline ends. This CDR3 spans 12 amino acids. From germline, CDR1 is KGHSH and CDR2 LQKENI. Here the CDR3 DNA reads TGTGCCAGCTCCCTTATGGGAGACGAGCAGTACTTC. Encoded protein: CASSLMGDEQYF. Filled out from reference TRBV18 and TRBJ2-7, the complete variable domain reads NAGVMQNPRHLVRRRGQEARLRCSPMKGHSHVYWYRQLPEEGLKFMVYLQKENIIDESGMPKERFSAEFPKEGPSILRIQQVVRGDSAAYFCASSLMGDEQYFGPGTRLTVT.

This clone showed up just a few times. J is TRBJ2-5 and V is TRBV5-4; possibly TRBD1 for D (7 bases). The CDR3 extends over 14 amino acids. The V gene's germline CDR1 is SGHNT and CDR2 YYREEE (reference sequence). The V gene lost 5 bases and the J gene lost 2 bases, with 13 bases spanning the gap. CDR3 nucleotides: TGTGCCAGCAGGGTCCAGGGGGGACAAGAGACCCAGTACTTC. Residues: CASRVQGGQETQYF.

This chain connects TRBV11-1 to TRBJ1-1, with no clear D. The V end was cut by 3 bases, the J end by 0 bases, with 5 bases between. Germline loops: CDR1 SGHAT, CDR2 FQDESV (reference sequence). The CDR3 runs to 13 residues. The CDR3 loop reads CASSFTLNTEAFF. The CDR3 DNA sequence: TGTGCCAGCAGCTTTACCCTGAACACTGAAGCTTTCTTT.

The chain combines TRBV10-2 with TRBJ1-5; D might be TRBD1 (6 bases). The CDR3 runs to 13 residues. The ends were cut back, 3 bases at V and 6 bases at J, with 9 bases in the middle. Germline loops: CDR1 WSHSY, CDR2 SAAADI. CDR3 bases: TGCGCCAGCAGTGAACAGGGTACTCAGCCCCAGCATTTT. This codes for CASSEQGTQPQHF.

This chain uses TRBV19 with TRBJ1-1; 9 nucleotides agree with TRBD1. From germline, CDR1 is LNHDA and CDR2 SQIVND (reference sequence). V lost 4 bases to trimming and J lost 4 bases; unmatched junction nucleotides: 10. The CDR3 is made up of 16 amino acids. Here the CDR3 DNA reads TGTGCCAGTAGTACTCGGGACAGGGAGGTAGGCACTGAAGCTTTCTTT. Translating it yields CASSTRDREVGTEAFF.

This clone was observed many times. The same CDR3 can be traced to other DNA sequences in this sample. The CDR3 region has the DNA TGCGCCAGCAGCTTGGCGGGCAGCTCCTACAATGAGCAGTTCTTC. Translation: CASSLAGSSYNEQFF. This chain connects TRBV5-1 to TRBJ2-1; D is unclear. V lost 0 bases and J 0 bases, leaving 7 bases between the germline ends. Germline CDR1 reads SGHRS; CDR2 reads YFSETQ. The length of the CDR3 is 15 residues.

The rearrangement links TRBV10-3 to TRBJ1-2; tentatively, D is TRBD1 (6 bases). CDR1 ENHRY and CDR2 SYGVKD come from the germline V gene. The CDR3 is 18 residues long. V lost 2 bases and J 0 bases, leaving 19 bases between the germline ends. The CDR3 region is CAISEPQGSAQANYGYTF. The CDR3, as DNA: TGTGCCATCAGTGAGCCGCAGGGGTCCGCTCAGGCTAACTATGGCTACACCTTC.

The rearrangement uses TRBV6-5 and TRBJ1-2; 7 bases are shared with TRBD1. J was trimmed by 5 bases and V by 10 bases; bases with no gene match: 7. CDR3 length equals 12 residues. Germline CDR1 and CDR2: MNHEY and SVGAGI. CDR3 region: CATYGQAYGYTF. Written as DNA, the CDR3 is TGTGCCACCTACGGACAGGCGTATGGCTACACCTTC.

The chain uses TRBV7-2 and TRBJ2-5; TRBD1 agrees at 8 bases. Trimming removed 1 base from V and 5 bases from J; junction bases left unmatched: 12. Germline V gene lookup returns CDR1 SGHTA and CDR2 FQGNSA. The CDR3 has 17 residues. CDR3 DNA: TGTGCCAGCAGCTTAGGGGCCGTCGGACAGGGCAGCGAGACCCAGTACTTC. It specifies CASSLGAVGQGSETQYF.